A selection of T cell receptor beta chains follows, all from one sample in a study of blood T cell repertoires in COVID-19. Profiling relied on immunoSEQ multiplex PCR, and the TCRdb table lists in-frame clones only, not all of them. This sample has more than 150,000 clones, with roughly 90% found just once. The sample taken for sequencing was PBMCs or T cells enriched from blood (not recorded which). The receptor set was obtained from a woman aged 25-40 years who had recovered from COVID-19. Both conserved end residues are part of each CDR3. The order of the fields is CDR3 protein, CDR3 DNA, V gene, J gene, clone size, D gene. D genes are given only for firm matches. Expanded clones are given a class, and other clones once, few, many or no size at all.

CDR3 protein: CASSPERETQYF
CDR3 DNA: TGTGCCAGCAGCCCGGAGAGAGAGACCCAGTACTTC
V gene: TRBV12-3/TRBV12-4
J gene: TRBJ2-5
clone size: .
D gene: .

CDR3 protein: CASSVGSVRGSGEQYF
CDR3 DNA: TGTGCCAGCAGCGTTGGGTCGGTCAGGGGTTCGGGCGAGCAGTACTTC
V gene: TRBV9
J gene: TRBJ2-7
clone size: .
D gene: .

CDR3 protein: CASSRGQMNTEAFF
CDR3 DNA: TGTGCCAGCAGCCGGGGACAGATGAACACTGAAGCTTTCTTT
V gene: TRBV7-9
J gene: TRBJ1-1
clone size: .
D gene: TRBD1

CDR3 protein: CASRTWESTEAFF
CDR3 DNA: TGTGCCAGCAGGACCTGGGAGTCCACTGAAGCTTTCTTT
V gene: TRBV6-5
J gene: TRBJ1-1
clone size: .
D gene: .

CDR3 protein: CASSLFSGGNSPLHF
CDR3 DNA: TGTGCCAGCAGTTTATTTTCCGGAGGAAATTCACCCCTCCACTTT
V gene: TRBV27
J gene: TRBJ1-6
clone size: .
D gene: .

CDR3 protein: CASSQDQTSYRQMPYEQYF
CDR3 DNA: TGTGCCAGCAGCCAAGATCAGACTAGCTACCGCCAGATGCCCTACGAGCAGTACTTC
V gene: TRBV4-2
J gene: TRBJ2-7
clone size: .
D gene: TRBD2

CDR3 protein: CASSFLAGMANTGELFF
CDR3 DNA: TGTGCCAGCAGTTTCTTGGCGGGGATGGCGAACACCGGGGAGCTGTTTTTT
V gene: TRBV27
J gene: TRBJ2-2
clone size: .
D gene: .

CDR3 protein: CASSLSDIRISDTQYF
CDR3 DNA: TGTGCCAGCAGTTTATCGGACATTAGAATCTCAGATACGCAGTATTTT
V gene: TRBV27
J gene: TRBJ2-3
clone size: .
D gene: .

CDR3 protein: CASSSSDLAGGPETQYF
CDR3 DNA: TGTGCCAGCAGCTCATCTGATCTAGCGGGAGGACCAGAGACCCAGTACTTC
V gene: TRBV5-4
J gene: TRBJ2-5
clone size: .
D gene: TRBD2

CDR3 protein: CASRDREEADTQYF
CDR3 DNA: TGTGCCAGCAGGGACCGGGAGGAGGCAGATACGCAGTATTTT
V gene: TRBV2
J gene: TRBJ2-3
clone size: once
D gene: TRBD2

CDR3 protein: CATSEDRDYEQYF
CDR3 DNA: TGTGCCACCAGCGAGGACAGGGACTACGAGCAGTACTTC
V gene: TRBV15
J gene: TRBJ2-7
clone size: .
D gene: TRBD1

CDR3 protein: CASSLETGADHGYTF
CDR3 DNA: TGTGCCAGCAGCCTCGAGACAGGGGCGGATCATGGCTACACCTTC
V gene: TRBV7-9
J gene: TRBJ1-2
clone size: .
D gene: TRBD1

CDR3 protein: CATSREQGDHQPQHF
CDR3 DNA: TGTGCCACCAGCAGGGAACAGGGGGACCATCAGCCCCAGCATTTT
V gene: TRBV15
J gene: TRBJ1-5
clone size: once
D gene: TRBD1

CDR3 protein: CASTQNTEAFF
CDR3 DNA: TGTGCCAGCACCCAAAACACTGAAGCTTTCTTT
V gene: TRBV12-3/TRBV12-4
J gene: TRBJ1-1
clone size: large
D gene: .

CDR3 protein: CASSVSLAGAGETQYF
CDR3 DNA: TGTGCCAGCAGCGTATCCCTAGCGGGAGCAGGAGAGACCCAGTACTTC
V gene: TRBV9
J gene: TRBJ2-5
clone size: .
D gene: TRBD2

CDR3 protein: CASSQGFMGSGGQSQYF
CDR3 DNA: TGTGCCAGCAGCCAAGGCTTTATGGGTAGCGGGGGGCAATCGCAGTATTTT
V gene: TRBV3-1/TRBV3-2
J gene: TRBJ2-3
clone size: .
D gene: TRBD2